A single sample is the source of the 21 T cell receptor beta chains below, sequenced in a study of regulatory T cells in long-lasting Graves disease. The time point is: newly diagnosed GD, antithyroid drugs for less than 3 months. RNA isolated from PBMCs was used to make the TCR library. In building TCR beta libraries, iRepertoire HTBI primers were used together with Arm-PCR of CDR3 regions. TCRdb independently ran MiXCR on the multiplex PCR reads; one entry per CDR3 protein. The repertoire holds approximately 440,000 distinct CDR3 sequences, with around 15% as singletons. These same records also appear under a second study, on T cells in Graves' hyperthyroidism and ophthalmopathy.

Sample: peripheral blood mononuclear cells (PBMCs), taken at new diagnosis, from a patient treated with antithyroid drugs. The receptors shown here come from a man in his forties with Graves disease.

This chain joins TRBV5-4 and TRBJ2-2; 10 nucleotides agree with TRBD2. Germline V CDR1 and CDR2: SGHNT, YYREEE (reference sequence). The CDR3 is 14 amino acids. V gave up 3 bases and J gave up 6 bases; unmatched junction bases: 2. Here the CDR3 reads CASSSGTSAGELFF. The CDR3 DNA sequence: TGTGCCAGCAGCTCCGGGACTAGCGCCGGGGAGCTGTTTTTT. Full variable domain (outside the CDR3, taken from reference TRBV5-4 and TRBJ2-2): ETGVTQSPTHLIKTRGQQVTLRCSSQSGHNTVSWYQQALGQGPQFIFQYYREEENGRGNFPPRFSGLQFPNYSSELNVNALELDDSALYLCASSSGTSAGELFFGEGSRLTVL.

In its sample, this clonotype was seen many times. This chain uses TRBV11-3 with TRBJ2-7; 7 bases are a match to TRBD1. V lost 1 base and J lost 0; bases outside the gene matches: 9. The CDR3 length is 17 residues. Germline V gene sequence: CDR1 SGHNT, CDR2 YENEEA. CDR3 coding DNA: TGTGCCAGCAGCTTAGGTGACAGGGCCTCGCCCTCCTACGAGCAGTACTTC. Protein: CASSLGDRASPSYEQYF.

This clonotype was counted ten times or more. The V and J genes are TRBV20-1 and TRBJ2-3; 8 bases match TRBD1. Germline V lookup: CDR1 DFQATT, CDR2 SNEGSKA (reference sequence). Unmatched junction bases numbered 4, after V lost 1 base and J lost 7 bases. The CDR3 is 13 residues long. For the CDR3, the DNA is TGCAGTGCTAGAGGGCAGGGGGCTTATACGCAGTATTTT. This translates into CSARGQGAYTQYF.

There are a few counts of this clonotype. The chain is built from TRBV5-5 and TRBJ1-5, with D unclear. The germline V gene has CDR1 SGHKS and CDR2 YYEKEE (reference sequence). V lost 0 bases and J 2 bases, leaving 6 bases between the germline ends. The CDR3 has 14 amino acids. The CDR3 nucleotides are TGTGCCAGCAGCTTGGCGGTTGGCAATCAGCCCCAGCATTTT. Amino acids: CASSLAVGNQPQHF.

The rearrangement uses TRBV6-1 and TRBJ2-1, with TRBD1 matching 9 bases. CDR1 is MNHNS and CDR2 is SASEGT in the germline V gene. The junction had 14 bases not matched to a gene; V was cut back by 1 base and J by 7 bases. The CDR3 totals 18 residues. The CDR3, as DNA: TGTGCCAGCAGTGAAGTTATTCGGAACGACAGGGGGATGAATGAGCAGTTCTTC. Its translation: CASSEVIRNDRGMNEQFF.

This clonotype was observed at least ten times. The CDR3 sequence is CASSPGQSDGTQYF. The CDR3 DNA sequence: TGCGCCAGCAGCCCCGGACAGTCAGACGGGACCCAGTACTTC. J is TRBJ2-5 and V is TRBV4-1, with a weak D call TRBD1 (6 bases). Germline V gene lookup returns CDR1 MGHRA and CDR2 YSYEKL. V lost 4 bases and J lost 7, with 16 bases in between. This CDR3 contains 14 residues.

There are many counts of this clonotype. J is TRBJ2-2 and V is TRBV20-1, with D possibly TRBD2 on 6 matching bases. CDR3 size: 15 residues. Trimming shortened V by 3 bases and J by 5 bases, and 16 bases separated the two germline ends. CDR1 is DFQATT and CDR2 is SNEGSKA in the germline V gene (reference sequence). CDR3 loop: CSASVQRGGTGELFF. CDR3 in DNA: TGCAGTGCTAGCGTTCAGAGGGGAGGAACCGGGGAGCTGTTTTTT.

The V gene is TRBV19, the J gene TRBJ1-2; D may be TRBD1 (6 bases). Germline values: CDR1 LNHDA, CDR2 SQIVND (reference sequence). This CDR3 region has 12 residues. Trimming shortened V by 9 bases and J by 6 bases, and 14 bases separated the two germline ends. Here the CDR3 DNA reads TGTGCCAGCGCGGGGGGCTCGGATGGCTACACCTTC. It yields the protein CASAGGSDGYTF.

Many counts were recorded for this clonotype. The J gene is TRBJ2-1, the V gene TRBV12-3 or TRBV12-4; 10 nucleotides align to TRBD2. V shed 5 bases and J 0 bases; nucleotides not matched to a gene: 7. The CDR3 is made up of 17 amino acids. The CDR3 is CASSTLAGENSYNEQFF. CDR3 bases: TGTGCCAGCAGTACTCTAGCGGGAGAGAACTCCTACAATGAGCAGTTCTTC.

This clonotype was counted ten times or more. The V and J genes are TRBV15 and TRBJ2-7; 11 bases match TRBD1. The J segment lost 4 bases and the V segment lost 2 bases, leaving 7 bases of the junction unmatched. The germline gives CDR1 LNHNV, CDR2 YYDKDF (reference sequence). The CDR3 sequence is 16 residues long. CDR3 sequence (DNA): TGTGCCACCAGCAGATTGGGGGACAGGGGGGGATACGAGCAGTACTTC. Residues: CATSRLGDRGGYEQYF.

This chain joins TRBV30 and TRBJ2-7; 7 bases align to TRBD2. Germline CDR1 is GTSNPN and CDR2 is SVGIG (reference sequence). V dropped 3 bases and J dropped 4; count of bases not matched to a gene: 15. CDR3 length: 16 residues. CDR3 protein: CAWSHPQVTGGYEQYF. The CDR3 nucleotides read TGTGCCTGGAGCCACCCTCAGGTTACGGGGGGATACGAGCAGTACTTC. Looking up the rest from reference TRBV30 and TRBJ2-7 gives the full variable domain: SQTIHQWPATLVQPVGSPLSLECTVEGTSNPNLYWYRQAAGRGLQLLFYSVGIGQISSEVPQNLSASRPQDRQFILSSKKLLLSDSGFYLCAWSHPQVTGGYEQYFGPGTRLTVT.

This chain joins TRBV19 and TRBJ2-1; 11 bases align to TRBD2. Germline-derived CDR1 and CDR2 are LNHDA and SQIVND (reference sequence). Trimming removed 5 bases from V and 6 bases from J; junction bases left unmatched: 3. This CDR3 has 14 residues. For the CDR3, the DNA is TGTGCCAGTAGTGGACTAGCGGGCGCCAATGAGCAGTTCTTC. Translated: CASSGLAGANEQFF. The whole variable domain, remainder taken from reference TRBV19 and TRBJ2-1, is DGGITQSPKYLFRKEGQNVTLSCEQNLNHDAMYWYRQDPGQGLRLIYYSQIVNDFQKGDIAEGYSVSREKKESFPLTVTSAQKNPTAFYLCASSGLAGANEQFFGPGTRLTVL.

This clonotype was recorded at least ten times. In nucleotides, the CDR3 is TGTGCCAGCAGCGACCGGGACAGACCATACGAGCAGTACTTC. Amino acid sequence: CASSDRDRPYEQYF. V and J are TRBV13 and TRBJ2-7, with 7 positions matching TRBD1. This CDR3 has 14 amino acids. Germline V lookup: CDR1 PRHDT, CDR2 FYEKMQ (reference sequence). The junction had 8 bases not matched to a gene; V was cut back by 5 bases and J by 4 bases.

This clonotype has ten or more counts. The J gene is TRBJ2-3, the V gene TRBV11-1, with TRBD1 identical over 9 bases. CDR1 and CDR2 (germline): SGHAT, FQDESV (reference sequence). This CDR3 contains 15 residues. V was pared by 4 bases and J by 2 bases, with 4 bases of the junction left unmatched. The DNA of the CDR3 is TGTGCCAGCAGCTCCCGGGACAGGGTCACAGATACGCAGTATTTT. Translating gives CASSSRDRVTDTQYF.

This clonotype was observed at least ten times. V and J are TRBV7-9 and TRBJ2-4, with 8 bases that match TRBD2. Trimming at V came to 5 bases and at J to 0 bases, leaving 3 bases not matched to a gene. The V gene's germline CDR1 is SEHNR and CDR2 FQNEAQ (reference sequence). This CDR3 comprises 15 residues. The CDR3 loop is CASSSSGAAKNIQYF. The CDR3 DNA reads TGTGCCAGCAGCAGTAGCGGGGCAGCCAAAAACATTCAGTACTTC.

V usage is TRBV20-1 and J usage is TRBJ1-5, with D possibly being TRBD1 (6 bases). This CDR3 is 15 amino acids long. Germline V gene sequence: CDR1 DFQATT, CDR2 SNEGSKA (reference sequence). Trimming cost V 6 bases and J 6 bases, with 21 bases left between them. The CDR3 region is CSAAGELREVQPQHF. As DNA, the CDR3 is TGCAGTGCGGCAGGGGAGCTGCGAGAGGTTCAGCCCCAGCATTTT.

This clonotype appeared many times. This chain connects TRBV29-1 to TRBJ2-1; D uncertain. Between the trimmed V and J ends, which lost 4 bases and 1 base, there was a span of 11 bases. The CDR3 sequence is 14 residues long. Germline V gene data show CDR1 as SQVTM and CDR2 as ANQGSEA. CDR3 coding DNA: TGCAGCGTTGTGACGACATTATCCTACAATGAGCAGTTCTTC. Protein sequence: CSVVTTLSYNEQFF.

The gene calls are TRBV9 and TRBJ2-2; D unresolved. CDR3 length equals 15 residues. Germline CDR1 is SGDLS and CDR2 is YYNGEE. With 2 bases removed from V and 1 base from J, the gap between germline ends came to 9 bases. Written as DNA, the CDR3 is TGTGCCAGCAGCGTGGGAACCGGGAACACCGGGGAGCTGTTTTTT. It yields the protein CASSVGTGNTGELFF.

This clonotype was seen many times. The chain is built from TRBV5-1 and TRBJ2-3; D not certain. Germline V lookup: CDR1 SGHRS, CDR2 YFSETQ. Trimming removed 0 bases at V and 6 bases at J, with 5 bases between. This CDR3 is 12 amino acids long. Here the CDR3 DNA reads TGCGCCAGCAGCTTGGGAGTGGATACGCAGTATTTT. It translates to CASSLGVDTQYF.

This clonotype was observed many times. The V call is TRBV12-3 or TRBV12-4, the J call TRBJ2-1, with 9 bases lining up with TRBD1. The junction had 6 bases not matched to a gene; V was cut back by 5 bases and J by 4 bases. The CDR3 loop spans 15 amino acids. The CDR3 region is CASSAGTGRYNEQFF. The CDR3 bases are TGTGCCAGCAGTGCCGGGACAGGGAGATACAATGAGCAGTTCTTC.

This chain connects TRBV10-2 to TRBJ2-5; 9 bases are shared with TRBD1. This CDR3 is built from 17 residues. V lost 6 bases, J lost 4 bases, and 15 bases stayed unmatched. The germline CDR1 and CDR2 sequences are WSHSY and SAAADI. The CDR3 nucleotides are TGCGCCAGCAGAAAACCTCCCAGGACAGGGGTGGGAGAGACCCAGTACTTC. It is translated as CASRKPPRTGVGETQYF.